A selection of T cell receptor beta chains follows, all from one sample in a study of CD8 T cells in ankylosing spondylitis. TCRdb used MiXCR to reprocess the 5' RACE reads, holding one entry per CDR3 protein. The data contain nearly 350,000 distinct CDR3 sequences, about 15% of them singletons. The sample comprised blood, either unsorted or a sorted T cell fraction (not recorded which). The receptors were sampled from a male donor with ankylosing spondylitis or in good health (not recorded which). Both conserved end residues are part of each CDR3. The D gene is left open where the match is weak. Only some rows state a clone size, as once, few, many or a class for expanded clones.

clone_size j_call v_call d_call cdr3_aa cdr3_nt
few TRBJ1-2 TRBV6-5 TRBD1 CASSYSRQGPGSNYGYTF TGTGCCAGCAGTTACTCCCGACAGGGGCCCGGTTCTAACTATGGCTACACCTTC
few TRBJ2-5 TRBV4-2 TRBD2 CASSDQRGEVETQYF TGTGCCAGCAGCGATCAGCGGGGGGAGGTGGAGACCCAGTACTTC
NA TRBJ2-7 TRBV12-3/TRBV12-4 NA CASRGAGTYEQYF TGTGCCAGCAGAGGTGCGGGTACTTACGAGCAGTACTTC
NA TRBJ2-5 TRBV11-2 TRBD2 CASSQTSAKETQYF TGTGCCAGCAGCCAGACTAGCGCGAAAGAGACCCAGTACTTC
NA TRBJ2-2 TRBV3-1 TRBD2 CASHQREAGELFF TGTGCCAGCCACCAGCGGGAGGCCGGGGAGCTGTTTTTT
NA TRBJ1-5 TRBV18 NA CASSRDEGQPQHF TGTGCCAGCTCCCGGGACGAAGGACAGCCCCAGCATTTT
few TRBJ1-1 TRBV3-1 NA CASSQVGGTNTEAFF TGTGCCAGCAGCCAAGTCGGGGGGACGAACACTGAAGCTTTCTTT
NA TRBJ2-7 TRBV3-1 NA CASSPFQGAEQYF TGTGCCAGCAGCCCTTTCCAGGGCGCCGAGCAGTACTTC
NA TRBJ1-4 TRBV20-1 NA CSARGAYNEKLFF TGCAGTGCTAGGGGGGCTTATAATGAAAAACTGTTTTTT
few TRBJ2-5 TRBV20-1 NA CSGTDQGETQYF TGCAGTGGCACGGACCAGGGGGAGACCCAGTACTTC
NA TRBJ2-3 TRBV6-1 NA CASSPGTTLGPGVGNTQYF TGTGCCAGCAGCCCTGGGACAACTCTAGGGCCTGGGGTAGGAAATACGCAGTATTTT
NA TRBJ1-2 TRBV5-1 NA CASSLVGTADGYTF TGCGCCAGCAGCTTGGTCGGGACGGCAGATGGCTACACCTTC
few TRBJ2-7 TRBV5-6 NA CASSPGTLSYEQYF TGTGCCAGCAGTCCCGGGACACTCTCCTACGAGCAGTACTTC
NA TRBJ2-1 TRBV18 TRBD1 CASSSEVTGTGGMFF TGTGCCAGCTCATCAGAGGTAACCGGGACAGGGGGTATGTTCTTC
NA TRBJ2-5 TRBV12-3/TRBV12-4 TRBD2 CASSPSGNQETQYF TGTGCCAGCAGTCCTAGCGGGAACCAAGAGACCCAGTACTTC
NA TRBJ1-1 TRBV9 NA CASSVEGWNTEAFF TGTGCCAGCAGCGTAGAGGGATGGAACACTGAAGCTTTCTTT
many TRBJ2-1 TRBV18 NA CASSPSQDVEQFF TGTGCCAGCTCACCTTCTCAGGACGTTGAGCAGTTCTTC
few TRBJ2-3 TRBV12-5 NA CASGLVVRQSSTDTQYF TGTGCTAGTGGTTTGGTAGTCCGACAGAGTAGCACAGATACGCAGTATTTT
few TRBJ1-1 TRBV29-1 NA CSVYRGGEAFF TGCAGCGTTTATAGAGGGGGTGAAGCTTTCTTT
NA TRBJ2-7 TRBV12-3/TRBV12-4 TRBD1 CASISQGCEQYF TGTGCCAGCATCTCACAGGGGTGCGAGCAGTACTTC
few TRBJ1-6 TRBV3-1 NA CASSQAQYSPLHF TGTGCCAGCAGCCAAGCCCAGTACTCACCCCTCCACTTT